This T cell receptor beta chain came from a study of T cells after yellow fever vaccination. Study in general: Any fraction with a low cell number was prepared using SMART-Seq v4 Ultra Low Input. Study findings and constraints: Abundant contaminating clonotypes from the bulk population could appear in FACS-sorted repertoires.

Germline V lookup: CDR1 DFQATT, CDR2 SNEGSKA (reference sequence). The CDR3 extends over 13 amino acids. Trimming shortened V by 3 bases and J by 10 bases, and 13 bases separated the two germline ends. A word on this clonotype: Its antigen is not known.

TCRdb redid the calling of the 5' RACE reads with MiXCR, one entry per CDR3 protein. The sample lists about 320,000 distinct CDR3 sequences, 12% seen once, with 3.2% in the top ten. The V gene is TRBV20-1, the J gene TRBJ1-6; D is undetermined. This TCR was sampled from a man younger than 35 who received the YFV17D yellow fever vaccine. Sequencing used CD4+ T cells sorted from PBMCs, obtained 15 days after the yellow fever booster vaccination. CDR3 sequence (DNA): TGCAGTGCTAGCCGGGAAAGATGGTCACCCCTCCACTTT. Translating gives CSASRERWSPLHF.